This TCR beta chain was captured by sequencing in a study of T cells in localized non-small cell lung cancer. Of note for this clone: Its target is unknown.

TCRdb's table, derived via immunoSEQ multiplex PCR, lists solely in-frame clones and lacks some. The sample includes around 5,400 clones, less than 85% seen only once; the top ten take approximately 9%. Germline CDR1 PRHDT, CDR2 FYEKMQ (reference sequence). V lost 5 bases, J lost 4 bases, and 14 bases stayed unmatched. CDR3 length: 17 residues. Whole-study results and caveats: Longer overall survival was associated with a higher density of T cells in the blood. The highest T cell clonality was in uninvolved adjacent lung, above tumor. When the top 100 tumor clones were examined, a median about 60 of them also appeared in the adjacent lung, which was paired and uninvolved.

The V and J genes are TRBV13 and TRBJ2-1; the match to TRBD1 covers 7 bases. Material: PBMCs, obtained before any cancer treatment. This sequence was found in a woman between 35 and 75 years old with stage II lung adenocarcinoma. The CDR3 loop reads CASSTRGRDSRYNEQFF. The CDR3 region has the DNA TGTGCCAGCAGCACCCGAGGCCGGGACAGTCGTTACAATGAGCAGTTCTTC.